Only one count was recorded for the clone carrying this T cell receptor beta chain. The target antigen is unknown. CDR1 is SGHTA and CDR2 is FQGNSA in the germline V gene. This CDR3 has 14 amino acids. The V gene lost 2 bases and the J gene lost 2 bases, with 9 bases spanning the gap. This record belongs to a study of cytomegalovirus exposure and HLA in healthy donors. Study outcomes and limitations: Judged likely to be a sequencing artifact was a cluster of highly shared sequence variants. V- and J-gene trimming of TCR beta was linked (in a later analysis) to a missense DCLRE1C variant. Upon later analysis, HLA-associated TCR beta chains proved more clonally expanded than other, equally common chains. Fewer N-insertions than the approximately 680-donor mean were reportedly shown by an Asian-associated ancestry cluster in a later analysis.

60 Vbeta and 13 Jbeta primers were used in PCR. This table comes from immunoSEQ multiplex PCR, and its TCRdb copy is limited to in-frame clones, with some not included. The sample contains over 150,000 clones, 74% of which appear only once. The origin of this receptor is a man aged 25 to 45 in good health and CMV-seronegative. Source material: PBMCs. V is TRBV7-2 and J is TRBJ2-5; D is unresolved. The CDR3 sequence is CASSLTPKQETQYF. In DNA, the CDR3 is TGTGCCAGCAGCTTAACCCCTAAACAAGAGACCCAGTACTTC.